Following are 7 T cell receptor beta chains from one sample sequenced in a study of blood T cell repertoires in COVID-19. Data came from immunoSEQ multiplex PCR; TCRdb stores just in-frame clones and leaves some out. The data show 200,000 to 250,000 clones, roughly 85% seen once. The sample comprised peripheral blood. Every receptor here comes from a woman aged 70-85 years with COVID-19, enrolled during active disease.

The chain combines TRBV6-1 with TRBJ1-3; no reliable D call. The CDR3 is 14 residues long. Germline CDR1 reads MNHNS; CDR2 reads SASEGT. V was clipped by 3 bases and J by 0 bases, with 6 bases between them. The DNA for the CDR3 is TGTGCCAGCAGTGAGAACAGCTCTGGAAACACCATATATTTT. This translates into CASSENSSGNTIYF.

CDR3 region: CASSQDSGGSPSYEQYF. The CDR3 coding sequence is TGCGCCAGCAGCCAAGATAGCGGGGGATCACCCTCCTACGAGCAGTACTTC. The V call is TRBV4-1, the J call TRBJ2-7, with TRBD2 identical over 9 bases. Trimming at V came to 0 bases and at J to 0 bases, leaving 6 bases not matched to a gene. CDR1 and CDR2 from the germline V gene are MGHRA and YSYEKL. This CDR3 comprises 17 residues.

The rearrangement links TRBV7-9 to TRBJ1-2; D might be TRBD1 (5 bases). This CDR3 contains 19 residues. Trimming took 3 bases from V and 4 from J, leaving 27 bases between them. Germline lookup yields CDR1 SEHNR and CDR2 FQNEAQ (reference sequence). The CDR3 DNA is TGTGCCAGCAGCTTCCCTTACACCGGGGGAGGTGGCGGCCTCTATGGCTACACCTTC. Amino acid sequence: CASSFPYTGGGGGLYGYTF.

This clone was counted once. For the CDR3, the DNA is TGTGCCAGCAGCGCCTACAGGGCTAGCGGCTACACCTTC. This gives the protein CASSAYRASGYTF. The chain carries TRBV7-2 and TRBJ1-2, with a weak D call TRBD1 (6 bases). The CDR3 is 13 residues long. V gave up 5 bases and J gave up 8 bases, with 15 bases separating them. Germline V gene data show CDR1 as SGHTA and CDR2 as FQGNSA.

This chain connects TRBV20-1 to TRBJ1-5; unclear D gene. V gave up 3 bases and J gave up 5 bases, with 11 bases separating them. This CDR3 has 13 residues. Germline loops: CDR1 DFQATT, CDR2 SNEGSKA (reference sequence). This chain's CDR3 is CSASDQLDQPQHF. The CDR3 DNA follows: TGCAGTGCTAGTGACCAACTGGATCAGCCCCAGCATTTT.

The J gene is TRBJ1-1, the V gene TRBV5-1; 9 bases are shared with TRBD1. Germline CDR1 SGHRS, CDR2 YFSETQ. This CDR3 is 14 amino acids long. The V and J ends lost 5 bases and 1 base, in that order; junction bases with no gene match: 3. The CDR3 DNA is TGCGCCAGCAGGGAGGGACAGGGGAACACTGAAGCTTTCTTT. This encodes CASREGQGNTEAFF.

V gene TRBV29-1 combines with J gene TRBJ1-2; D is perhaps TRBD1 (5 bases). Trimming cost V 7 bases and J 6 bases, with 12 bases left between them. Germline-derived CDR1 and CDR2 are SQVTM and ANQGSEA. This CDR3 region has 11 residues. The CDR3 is CSGGARDGYTF. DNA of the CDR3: TGCAGCGGTGGGGCGCGTGATGGCTACACCTTC.